The 2 T cell receptor beta chains given below trace back to one sample, sequenced in a study of cytomegalovirus exposure and HLA in healthy donors. In the PCR, 60 Vbeta and 13 Jbeta primers were used. Method: immunoSEQ multiplex PCR; TCRdb's copy keeps in-frame clones and lacks some. The table has 85,000 to 130,000 clones, 76% seen once; the top ten hold 5% to 6%. Sequenced: PBMCs. The source of these receptors is a woman younger than 30 in good health and CMV-seropositive.

The chain uses TRBV5-6 and TRBJ2-5; a weak D match, TRBD1 (5 bases). V was pared by 0 bases and J by 1 base, with 7 bases between. This CDR3 is 14 amino acids long. Germline CDR1 reads SGHDT; CDR2 reads YYEEEE. The CDR3: CASSLGDSQETQYF. The CDR3 nucleotides are TGTGCCAGCAGCTTGGGAGACAGCCAAGAGACCCAGTACTTC.

The CDR3 DNA reads TGTGCCAGCAGCCTCACGGGACAAAACTATGGCTACACCTTC. Its translation is CASSLTGQNYGYTF. V is TRBV7-9 and J is TRBJ1-2, with a weak D call TRBD1 (6 bases). Germline CDR1 SEHNR, CDR2 FQNEAQ (reference sequence). V was trimmed by 5 bases and J by 2 bases, leaving 12 bases between them. The CDR3 length is 14 residues.